This is a list of T cell receptor beta chains from one sample in a study of blood T cell repertoires in COVID-19. The protocol was immunoSEQ multiplex PCR, while the TCRdb copy is restricted to in-frame clones and leaves out a portion. There are roughly 280,000 clones in the sample; around 87% occur only once, and roughly 5.6% lies in the top ten. The specimen was peripheral blood. The receptors shown here come from a woman aged 55-75 years with COVID-19, enrolled during active disease. Each CDR3 is given with its conserved first and last residue. Each record gives: V gene, J gene, D gene, CDR3 DNA, CDR3 protein. The D gene is left open where the match is weak.

TRBV27	TRBJ1-5	-	TGTGCCAGCAGTTTAAGGCGGGGTAATCAGCCCCAGCATTTT	CASSLRRGNQPQHF
TRBV5-1	TRBJ1-1	TRBD1	TGCGCCAGCAGCGAGACAGGGCTGAACACTGAAGCTTTCTTT	CASSETGLNTEAFF
TRBV30	TRBJ2-5	-	TGTGCCTGGAGTGTTGGGAGGGGGGAGACCCAGTACTTC	CAWSVGRGETQYF
TRBV3-1/TRBV3-2	TRBJ2-1	-	TGTGCCAGCAGCCAATCCAGGGTAGGTGAGCAGTTCTTC	CASSQSRVGEQFF
TRBV15	TRBJ1-3	TRBD1	TGTGCCACCAGCAGAGGACAGGGTGGAAACACCATATATTTT	CATSRGQGGNTIYF
TRBV11-2	TRBJ2-5	TRBD2	TGTGCCAGCAGCTATAGCGGGGTACAAGAGACCCAGTACTTC	CASSYSGVQETQYF
TRBV5-8	TRBJ1-2	TRBD1	TGTGCCAGCAGCTTGGTTGGACAGGCTAACTATGGCTACACCTTC	CASSLVGQANYGYTF
TRBV6-5	TRBJ2-3	TRBD2	TGTGCCAGCAACCCCTGGACTAGCGGCTTAGATACGCAGTATTTT	CASNPWTSGLDTQYF
TRBV12-3/TRBV12-4	TRBJ1-2	-	TGTGCCAGCAGTTTATTGGCTCGGGATGGCTACACCTTC	CASSLLARDGYTF
TRBV6-2/TRBV6-3	TRBJ2-7	-	TGTGCCAGCAGTGACACTTCCTACGAGCAGTACTTC	CASSDTSYEQYF
TRBV30	TRBJ1-1	-	TGTGCCTGGAGTGTAGACCCAGGAATGAACACTGAAGCTTTCTTT	CAWSVDPGMNTEAFF
TRBV20-1	TRBJ2-7	TRBD2	TGCAGTGCTAGTACTAGCGGAGCCCTAGGGGAGCAGTACTTC	CSASTSGALGEQYF
TRBV6-5	TRBJ2-7	-	TGTGCCAGCAACCTCCATAGGGGTGTAGAAGAGCAGTACTTC	CASNLHRGVEEQYF
TRBV6-4	TRBJ2-7	TRBD2	TGTGCCAGCAGGCGGTCGAGGACTAGCGGGAGTTACGGCTACGAGCAGTACTTC	CASRRSRTSGSYGYEQYF
TRBV10-3	TRBJ2-2	-	TGTGCCATCGCTGGGGGGGGCTCCGGGGAGCTGTTTTTT	CAIAGGGSGELFF
TRBV28	TRBJ1-1	-	TGTGCCAGCAGCTCTTGGGCTTCGGTCGGGGGGGAAGCTTTCTTT	CASSSWASVGGEAFF
TRBV7-9	TRBJ2-1	TRBD2	TGTGCCAGCAGCTTAGTAGCGGGAGGGCCTTATGAGCAGTTCTTC	CASSLVAGGPYEQFF
TRBV10-3	TRBJ2-7	-	TGTGCCATCACTGCGACTGGGGGAGGTTACGAGCAGTACTTC	CAITATGGGYEQYF